This is a list of T cell receptor beta chains from one sample in a study of human CD8 memory T cell subsets. TCRdb reprocessed the 5' RACE reads and stores each CDR3 protein as one record, lacking DNA. This sample contains approximately 4,000 distinct CDR3 sequences. The sequenced sample was CD8+ T cells from PBMCs. The receptors shown here come from a human donor in good health. CDR3s include the opening cysteine and the closing phenylalanine or tryptophan. The order of the fields is V gene, J gene, clone size, CDR3 protein. Size tells how often a clone was seen (once, few, many) or the class of an expanded clone, and some rows leave it out.

>TRBV27|TRBJ1-5|NA
CASSLDRLNQPQHF
>TRBV20-1|TRBJ2-7|NA
CSAKTSEGDVREQYF
>TRBV6-5|TRBJ2-1|NA
CASSASGNNYNEQFF
>TRBV3-1|TRBJ1-2|NA
CASSQEGGQVPHLGYTF
>TRBV6-4|TRBJ2-3|NA
CASSDIGTSTTDTQYF
>TRBV12-3/TRBV12-4|TRBJ2-1|NA
CASSLGEHSYNEQFF
>TRBV11-2|TRBJ2-7|NA
CASSLTQVVHEQYF
>TRBV21-1|TRBJ2-4|NA
CASSSRTISPLVIQYF
>TRBV10-3|TRBJ2-3|NA
CAISGSGSDRTSTDTQYF
>TRBV28|TRBJ2-1|NA
CASSLTPLTSASHEQFF
>TRBV2|TRBJ2-2|NA
CASSERIAGWAGELFF
>TRBV10-2|TRBJ2-1|NA
CASSGERENGLHEQFF
>TRBV2|TRBJ2-7|NA
CASKLAGVKSSYEQYF
>TRBV29-1|TRBJ2-7|medium-sized
CSVEYGTGYEQYF
>TRBV5-1|TRBJ2-2|NA
CASSTSGTSDTGELFF
>TRBV7-9|TRBJ2-7|large
CASSLVPTGVFSEQYF
>TRBV28|TRBJ1-1|NA
CASSPWALGQVAPEAFF
>TRBV30|TRBJ2-1|NA
CAWRSTDYNEQFF
>TRBV6-4|TRBJ1-1|large
CASSDGGNTEAFF
>TRBV23-1|TRBJ2-7|NA
CASSQSRGNSYEQYF
>TRBV12-3/TRBV12-4|TRBJ2-4|NA
CASSPPRGLDQYF
>TRBV7-9|TRBJ1-3|NA
CASSLASGAGNTIYF
>TRBV1|TRBJ2-2|NA
CTSSQPPEGNTGELFF
>TRBV29-1|TRBJ2-1|NA
CSVVLGDSYNEQFF
>TRBV29-1|TRBJ2-3|medium-sized
CSVDGLAGGADTQYF
>TRBV5-5|TRBJ2-3|large
CASPGPAATDTQYF
>TRBV14|TRBJ2-3|NA
CASSQGILGTQYF
>TRBV20-1|TRBJ2-7|NA
CSARVGGDSYEQYF
>TRBV29-1|TRBJ2-5|NA
CSVERDAGETQYF
>TRBV27|TRBJ2-2|medium-sized
CASLDILNTGELFF
>TRBV6-1|TRBJ2-7|NA
CASSGKDGPYEQYF
>TRBV27|TRBJ2-1|NA
CASGQGAYEQFF
>TRBV20-1|TRBJ2-1|NA
CSARDLAGAEQFF
>TRBV5-1|TRBJ2-7|NA
CASSPGTGANEQYF
>TRBV10-3|TRBJ2-2|NA
CAIREDSGGDTGELFF
>TRBV20-1|TRBJ2-7|NA
CSARDLQGHEQYF
>TRBV28|TRBJ2-2|medium-sized
CASSPTPGSPNTGELFF
>TRBV6-6|TRBJ1-1|medium-sized
CASSYFGPGYEAFF
>TRBV27|TRBJ1-2|medium-sized
CASSSDPTGGGSNGYTF
>TRBV28|TRBJ2-7|NA
CASEKRLAYEQYF
>TRBV27|TRBJ2-7|NA
CASSSSGYEQYF
>TRBV6-2/TRBV6-3|TRBJ2-7|NA
CASSYRRGDGYEQYF
>TRBV24-1|TRBJ2-3|NA
CATSEPRTGLRGDTQYF
>TRBV3-1|TRBJ1-5|medium-sized
CASSQEDSDPQPQHF
>TRBV5-5|TRBJ2-7|NA
CASSLNPGTEEQYF
>TRBV7-9|TRBJ1-3|NA
CASNTAGLSGNTIYF
>TRBV20-1|TRBJ2-7|NA
CSARTPGGAGTYSYEQYF
>TRBV7-6|TRBJ2-7|NA
CASSSPLAGPSYEQYF
>TRBV4-2|TRBJ2-1|NA
CASSQDIGLGYNEQFF
>TRBV19|TRBJ2-1|medium-sized
CAISLGTNEQFF